The next 32 T cell receptor beta chains were all read from a single sample in a study of beta chain features in type 1 diabetes. Expressed TCRB transcripts were sequenced because the entire RNA isolate underwent reverse transcription. Sequenced by immunoSEQ multiplex PCR; TCRdb stores in-frame clones only, minus some. The sample has around 350,000 clones, 10% to 15% seen once. Sample: naive CD4+ T cells from blood. These receptors all come from a man in his late teens or twenties in good health.

In this sample, this clone turned up a few times. The chain links TRBV6-5 to TRBJ1-3; a possible D gene is TRBD1 (6 bases). CDR1 MNHEY and CDR2 SVGAGI come from the germline V gene. The CDR3 consists of 15 residues. Between the trimmed V and J ends, which lost 6 bases and 2 bases, there was a span of 14 bases. In nucleotides, the CDR3 is TGTGCCAGCAGGAGGGGCGGGGGGCCTGGAAACACCATATATTTT. It yields the protein CASRRGGGPGNTIYF.

The chain uses TRBV7-2 and TRBJ2-3, with TRBD2 identical over 14 bases. Germline V gene sequence: CDR1 SGHTA, CDR2 FQGNSA. J lost 8 bases, V lost 5 bases, and 9 bases had no gene match. This CDR3 is built from 16 residues. In DNA form, the CDR3 reads TGTGCCAGCAGCGACCGGACTAGCGGGGGGTCGGTTACGCAGTATTTT. Residues: CASSDRTSGGSVTQYF.

The V gene is TRBV7-8, the J gene TRBJ2-6, with a weak D call TRBD1 (6 bases). The CDR3 runs to 16 residues. The germline CDR1 and CDR2 sequences are SGHVS and FQNEAQ. V lost 1 base and J lost 0, with 7 bases in between. In DNA form, the CDR3 reads TGTGCCAGCAGCTTAGGGGGGCTCTCTGGGGCCAACGTCCTGACTTTC. Amino acids: CASSLGGLSGANVLTF.

The table lists this clone with a few counts. V and J are TRBV4-2 and TRBJ2-5; TRBD2 agrees at 7 bases. The ends lost 3 bases at V and 5 bases at J; junction bases unmatched: 3. The CDR3 has 13 amino acids. CDR1 and CDR2 (germline): LGHNA, YNFKEQ. CDR3 sequence (DNA): TGTGCCAGCAGCCAGACTAGCTTTGAGACCCAGTACTTC. Translated: CASSQTSFETQYF.

This clone was counted only a few times. The DNA for the CDR3 is TGTGCCAGCAGCTTAGATCAGTACAGCGAGACCCAGTACTTC. Protein sequence: CASSLDQYSETQYF. This chain uses TRBV11-2 with TRBJ2-5; D is undetermined. The CDR3 extends over 14 amino acids. Germline assignment: CDR1 SGHAT and CDR2 FQNNGV. Trimming shortened V by 0 bases and J by 5 bases, and 10 bases separated the two germline ends.

This clone was observed a handful of times. The rearrangement links TRBV7-2 to TRBJ2-4, with TRBD1 as a possible D gene (7 bases). The germline V and J ends were trimmed by 3 bases and 6 bases, with 15 bases remaining between them. The CDR3 is made up of 15 amino acids. CDR1 and CDR2 (germline): SGHTA, FQGNSA. This CDR3 is CASSLEGAMGNIQYF. The CDR3 DNA sequence: TGTGCCAGCAGCTTGGAGGGGGCTATGGGAAACATTCAGTACTTC.

The CDR3 spells CASRSQGSNTEAFF. As DNA, the CDR3 is TGTGCCAGCCGATCACAGGGATCGAACACTGAAGCTTTCTTT. The rearrangement links TRBV27 to TRBJ1-1; D may be TRBD1 (6 bases). This CDR3 is built from 14 residues. V shed 8 bases and J shed 1 base, with 14 bases lying between them. CDR1 is MNHEY, CDR2 SMNVEV, per germline (reference sequence).

The chain uses TRBV29-1 and TRBJ2-7, with D uncertain. Deletions cut 4 bases from V and 0 bases from J, with 16 bases between. This CDR3 contains 15 residues. Germline V lookup: CDR1 SQVTM, CDR2 ANQGSEA. The CDR3 nucleotides read TGCAGCGTTGTGTTTGCTGGGCTTAACTCCTACGAGCAGTACTTC. Protein product: CSVVFAGLNSYEQYF.

This clone has just a few counts. The chain joins TRBV4-2 to TRBJ2-1, with 8 bases lining up with TRBD1. CDR3 size: 15 residues. V trimming: 4 bases; J trimming: 6 bases; junction bases outside the gene matches: 8. The V gene's germline CDR1 is LGHNA and CDR2 YNFKEQ. The CDR3 sequence: CASSRTGYDSNEQFF. The CDR3 DNA is TGTGCCAGCAGCCGGACAGGGTACGACTCCAATGAGCAGTTCTTC.

The chain is built from TRBV18 and TRBJ2-4; the match to TRBD1 covers 8 bases. Per germline, CDR1 KGHSH and CDR2 LQKENI. The junction had 8 bases not matched to a gene; V was cut back by 4 bases and J by 6 bases. This CDR3 has 15 residues. The CDR3 coding sequence is TGTGCCAGCTCACGGGGACAGGAAGACTTAAACATTCAGTACTTC. Translating gives CASSRGQEDLNIQYF.

This sequence joins TRBV7-3 and TRBJ2-7; 7 nucleotides line up with TRBD1. V lost 7 bases, J lost 3 bases, and 9 bases stayed unmatched. The CDR3 spans 14 residues. Germline loops: CDR1 SGHTA, CDR2 FQGTGA. CDR3 nucleotides: TGTGCCAGCACCAAAGGGGACAGACTCTACGAGCAGTACTTC. It is translated as CASTKGDRLYEQYF.

The J gene is TRBJ2-3, the V gene TRBV7-2; 12 bases fit TRBD2. The CDR3 spans 16 residues. The V gene's germline CDR1 is SGHTA and CDR2 FQGNSA. With V trimmed by 5 bases and J by 2 bases, 5 bases remained unmatched. The CDR3 DNA reads as TGTGCCAGCAGCATCTGGACTAGCGGGATCACAGATACGCAGTATTTT. The encoded protein is CASSIWTSGITDTQYF.

The rearrangement links TRBV27 to TRBJ1-5; TRBD1 matches 7 bases. V lost 3 bases and J lost 7; bases outside the gene matches: 6. Germline CDR1 and CDR2: MNHEY and SMNVEV (reference sequence). The CDR3 spans 14 residues. The CDR3 region is CASSLRGGWQPQHF. The CDR3 DNA follows: TGTGCCAGCAGTTTGCGAGGGGGCTGGCAGCCCCAGCATTTT.

This chain joins TRBV28 and TRBJ2-3; 7 positions agree with TRBD1. The CDR3 contains 18 residues. The V and J ends lost 3 bases and 0 bases, in that order; junction bases with no gene match: 12. Germline values: CDR1 MDHEN, CDR2 SYDVKM. Here the CDR3 DNA reads TGTGCCAGCAGTTTTAGTTTCGACAGGGCCACTAGCACAGATACGCAGTATTTT. Its protein product is CASSFSFDRATSTDTQYF.

The chain couples TRBV11-2 to TRBJ2-7; possibly TRBD2 for D (6 bases). Trimming removed 5 bases at V and 4 bases at J, with 12 bases between. Germline lookup yields CDR1 SGHAT and CDR2 FQNNGV. This CDR3 region has 13 residues. This CDR3 reads CASSPLRGYEQYF. As DNA, the CDR3 is TGTGCCAGCAGCCCCCTGCGGGGTTACGAGCAGTACTTC.

This chain joins TRBV5-4 and TRBJ2-5, with TRBD2 matching 9 bases. This CDR3 has 15 residues. CDR1 and CDR2 (germline): SGHNT, YYREEE (reference sequence). V lost 0 bases to trimming and J lost 4 bases; unmatched junction nucleotides: 4. The CDR3 DNA reads as TGTGCCAGCAGCTTGGAAGCGGGGGGCGTAGAGACCCAGTACTTC. Its translation: CASSLEAGGVETQYF.

The V and J genes are TRBV5-1 and TRBJ1-2; D unclear. CDR1 is SGHRS and CDR2 is YFSETQ in the germline V gene. CDR3 length: 12 amino acids. V gave up 3 bases and J gave up 5 bases, with 8 bases separating them. The CDR3 nucleotides read TGCGCCAGCAGCTCCGATCGGTATGGCTACACCTTC. Protein: CASSSDRYGYTF.

In its sample, this clone was seen a few times. The rearrangement joins TRBV28 to TRBJ2-5, with 7 positions matching TRBD2. The length of the CDR3 is 15 residues. CDR1 and CDR2 (germline): MDHEN, SYDVKM. The V segment lost 7 bases and the J segment 1 base; nucleotides outside the gene matches: 9. The CDR3 loop reads CASNPLAESQETQYF. CDR3 bases: TGTGCCAGCAACCCTCTAGCGGAAAGCCAAGAGACCCAGTACTTC. Looking up the rest from reference TRBV28 and TRBJ2-5 gives the full variable domain: DVKVTQSSRYLVKRTGEKVFLECVQDMDHENMFWYRQDPGLGLRLIYFSYDVKMKEKGDIPEGYSVSREKKERFSLILESASTNQTSMYLCASNPLAESQETQYFGPGTRLLVL.

This rearrangement joins TRBV27 to TRBJ2-2; TRBD1 aligns across 8 bases. The CDR3 has 15 amino acids. The V gene's germline CDR1 is MNHEY and CDR2 SMNVEV (reference sequence). V gave up 6 bases and J gave up 3 bases; unmatched junction bases: 6. CDR3 amino acids: CASRGPQGDTGELFF. CDR3 nucleotide sequence: TGTGCCAGCAGGGGACCACAGGGGGACACCGGGGAGCTGTTTTTT.

This clone was observed a handful of times. The genes are TRBV27 and TRBJ2-1; 9 bases are shared with TRBD2. CDR1 is MNHEY, CDR2 SMNVEV, per germline (reference sequence). V was pared by 6 bases and J by 6 bases, with 9 bases of the junction left unmatched. The length of the CDR3 is 15 residues. The CDR3 region is CASSPRLAASNEQFF. The CDR3 bases are TGTGCCAGCAGCCCGCGACTAGCGGCCAGCAATGAGCAGTTCTTC.

This clone was seen a handful of times. This rearrangement joins TRBV19 to TRBJ2-1; 16 bases align to TRBD2. CDR3 length equals 13 residues. Germline V gives CDR1 LNHDA, CDR2 SQIVND (reference sequence). V was pared by 8 bases and J by 9 bases, with 1 base of the junction left unmatched. The CDR3 region is CASGTSGGGEQFF. Here the CDR3 DNA reads TGTGCCAGTGGGACTAGCGGGGGGGGTGAGCAGTTCTTC.

The rearrangement joins TRBV10-3 to TRBJ2-7, with TRBD1 identical over 7 bases. In germline, CDR1 is ENHRY, CDR2 SYGVKD. V gave up 11 bases and J gave up 0 bases; unmatched junction bases: 7. There are 13 residues in the CDR3. The DNA for the CDR3 is TGTGCCGCTCACCGGGACAGCTCCTACGAGCAGTACTTC. Translation: CAAHRDSSYEQYF.

The V gene is TRBV6-5, the J gene TRBJ1-1; no definite D call. V was pared by 6 bases and J by 8 bases, with 22 bases between. The CDR3 loop spans 15 amino acids. Germline V gene sequence: CDR1 MNHEY, CDR2 SVGAGI. In DNA form, the CDR3 reads TGTGCCAGCAGCCCCGATCCCGGTAGCCCGCAGGAAGCTTTCTTT. Translation gives CASSPDPGSPQEAFF.

This clone was recorded a few times. The chain combines TRBV6-5 with TRBJ2-1; 8 bases line up with TRBD1. This CDR3 is built from 16 residues. Germline V gives CDR1 MNHEY, CDR2 SVGAGI. Trimming removed 0 bases from V and 4 bases from J; junction bases left unmatched: 5. CDR3 nucleotide sequence: TGTGCCAGCAGTTACTCGTTGGACAGGGTTTACAATGAGCAGTTCTTC. This codes for CASSYSLDRVYNEQFF.

The rearrangement links TRBV27 to TRBJ1-1; D is perhaps TRBD1 (6 bases). The V gene lost 4 bases and the J gene lost 2 bases, with 11 bases spanning the gap. The CDR3 length is 14 residues. CDR1 MNHEY and CDR2 SMNVEV come from the germline V gene (reference sequence). Here the CDR3 DNA reads TGTGCCAGCAGTTGGGCAGGGGCCAACACTGAAGCTTTCTTT. Translation gives CASSWAGANTEAFF.

This clone was detected a few times. This chain links TRBV29-1 with TRBJ2-3, with a possible D match to TRBD2 (6 bases). CDR3 size: 13 residues. V was trimmed by 4 bases and J by 3 bases, leaving 11 bases between them. CDR1 and CDR2 (germline): SQVTM, ANQGSEA. The CDR3 region has the DNA TGCAGCGTTGGGGGACTCGTAACAGATACGCAGTATTTT. This sequence encodes CSVGGLVTDTQYF.

This clone was observed a handful of times. This sequence joins TRBV6-5 and TRBJ1-1; D unresolved. CDR1 is MNHEY, CDR2 SVGAGI, per germline. The V end lost 0 bases, the J end lost 6 bases, and 8 bases lay between the germline ends. The CDR3 has 13 amino acids. Here the CDR3 reads CASSYSRSPEAFF. The CDR3 coding sequence is TGTGCCAGCAGTTACTCGAGATCTCCTGAAGCTTTCTTT.

This clone was seen more than once but under ten times. The genes are TRBV15 and TRBJ1-2, with TRBD1 matching 7 bases. Trimming at V came to 3 bases and at J to 2 bases, leaving 6 bases not matched to a gene. The V gene's germline CDR1 is LNHNV and CDR2 YYDKDF (reference sequence). The CDR3 is 15 amino acids. CDR3 region: CATSSRDSANYGYTF. In DNA form, the CDR3 reads TGTGCCACCAGCAGCCGGGACAGCGCAAACTATGGCTACACCTTC.

This clone turned up a few times. The chain recombines TRBV28 with TRBJ2-5, with D possibly being TRBD1 (6 bases). Per germline, CDR1 MDHEN and CDR2 SYDVKM. Trimming removed 3 bases from V and 3 bases from J, with 14 bases in between. The CDR3 spans 15 residues. The CDR3 DNA follows: TGTGCCAGCAGTTTCCTAGTGGGGGCTGAAGAGACCCAGTACTTC. Its translation: CASSFLVGAEETQYF.

This sequence joins TRBV5-6 and TRBJ2-5, with 8 positions matching TRBD2. The CDR3 loop spans 16 amino acids. V lost 2 bases, J lost 5 bases, and 11 bases stayed unmatched. In germline, CDR1 is SGHDT, CDR2 YYEEEE. CDR3 DNA: TGTGCCAGCAGCTTCCCCCCGGGAGGGACGGGGGAGACCCAGTACTTC. Amino acid sequence: CASSFPPGGTGETQYF.

The chain is built from TRBV11-2 and TRBJ1-6, with TRBD1 identical over 12 bases. The ends lost 5 bases at V and 10 bases at J; junction bases unmatched: 9. The CDR3 consists of 16 residues. Germline V lookup: CDR1 SGHAT, CDR2 FQNNGV. The CDR3 nucleotides are TGTGCCAGCAGCCTCCGGGACAGGGGGCGTTTCTCACCCCTCCACTTT. Amino acids: CASSLRDRGRFSPLHF.

This sequence joins TRBV9 and TRBJ2-3; TRBD2 matches at 7 bases. The V gene's germline CDR1 is SGDLS and CDR2 YYNGEE. Unmatched junction bases numbered 12, after V lost 6 bases and J lost 2 bases. CDR3 size: 16 residues. CDR3 DNA sequence: TGTGCCAGCACCGCCTTCGGCGGGGGTCACACAGATACGCAGTATTTT. This translates into CASTAFGGGHTDTQYF.